This T cell receptor beta chain was obtained from a study of T cell repertoires in cytomegalovirus infection. This clonotype was seen a handful of times. Its specificity is not known. Overall study findings and caveats: There were carriers of CMV plus the relevant HLA, and cumulative public TCR beta family frequency identified them.

TCRdb re-called the reads with MiXCR, one entry per CDR3 protein. Altogether a few hundred thousand distinct CDR3 sequences are present, 40% being singletons, with the ten largest covering around 48%. The CDR3 has 14 amino acids. Germline V CDR1 and CDR2: MNHEY, SVGEGT. Trimming removed 2 bases from V and 1 base from J, with 8 bases in between. The receptor comes from a human donor in good health (CMV status not recorded). Some clones in this sample may be carry-over from other donors' samples. The input for sequencing was cultured PBMCs, taken from culture after CMV antigen stimulation. The chain has TRBV6-2 or TRBV6-3 and TRBJ2-5; TRBD1 is a possible D gene (5 bases). Written as DNA, the CDR3 is TGTGCCAGCAGTTACCCGGACATCCAAGAGACCCAGTACTTC. This gives the protein CASSYPDIQETQYF.